The source of this T cell receptor (beta chain) is a study of PD-L1 blockade in urothelial cancer. Stated time point: pretreatment peripheral blood. Clones were sequenced by immunoSEQ multiplex PCR, and TCRdb holds only the in-frame ones, with some missing. The sample contains tens of thousands of clones, about three quarters of which appear only once. V gave up 1 base and J gave up 3 bases, with 11 bases separating them. CDR3 size: 15 residues. The germline CDR1 and CDR2 sequences are LNHDA and SQIVND (reference sequence). The chain carries TRBV19 and TRBJ2-3; weak D call: TRBD2 (7 bases). The receptor comes from a man aged 70-80 years with urothelial cancer. Source: PBMCs, taken around atezolizumab (anti-PD-L1) treatment. CDR3 loop: CASSIGAGATDTQYF. The CDR3 DNA follows: TGTGCCAGTAGTATAGGGGCGGGGGCTACAGATACGCAGTATTTT. The variable domain in full, completed from reference TRBV19 and TRBJ2-3, reads DGGITQSPKYLFRKEGQNVTLSCEQNLNHDAMYWYRQDPGQGLRLIYYSQIVNDFQKGDIAEGYSVSREKKESFPLTVTSAQKNPTAFYLCASSIGAGATDTQYFGPGTRLTVL.